Each of the 26 T cell receptor beta chains below was sequenced from the same sample in a study of metastatic and nonmetastatic thyroid tumors. TCRdb re-called the PCR reads through MiXCR. The sample holds about 40,000 clones; roughly a sixth are singletons and the top ten take around 9.9%. Patients underwent thyroid surgery, and none had received any treatment before it. Sequenced sample: tumor tissue. The receptors here all came from a female donor with papillary thyroid cancer or a benign thyroid nodule (not recorded which). Some clones in this sample may be carry-over from other donors' samples.

This clone showed up many times. The chain links TRBV6-2 or TRBV6-3 to TRBJ2-3, with 10 positions matching TRBD2. V trimming: 6 bases; J trimming: 0 bases; junction bases outside the gene matches: 6. Germline CDR1 is MNHEY and CDR2 is SVGEGT. This CDR3 is 16 amino acids long. The CDR3 DNA follows: TGTGCCAGCAGAAAAGGACTAGCGGATAGCACAGATACGCAGTATTTT. As protein: CASRKGLADSTDTQYF.

This clone was picked up many times. The V and J genes are TRBV6-1 and TRBJ2-1; 7 nucleotides match TRBD1. The CDR3 is 12 residues long. Germline V CDR1 and CDR2: MNHNS, SASEGT. V trimming: 8 bases; J trimming: 3 bases; junction bases outside the gene matches: 1. This chain's CDR3 is CASGTDYNEQFF. For the CDR3, the DNA is TGTGCCAGCGGGACAGACTACAATGAGCAGTTCTTC.

Comment on this clone: Other DNA sequences in the same sample also yield this CDR3. The rearrangement links TRBV5-1 to TRBJ2-1; TRBD2 matches 7 bases. In germline, CDR1 is SGHRS, CDR2 YFSETQ. V trimming: 4 bases; J trimming: 4 bases; junction bases outside the gene matches: 11. The length of the CDR3 is 16 residues. The CDR3 protein is CASSPGPASGYNEQFF. DNA for the CDR3: TGCGCCAGCAGCCCGGGGCCAGCTAGCGGATACAATGAGCAGTTCTTC. The entire variable domain, with the rest obtained from reference TRBV5-1 and TRBJ2-1, is as follows: KAGVTQTPRYLIKTRGQQVTLSCSPISGHRSVSWYQQTPGQGLQFLFEYFSETQRNKGNFPGRFSGRQFSNSRSEMNVSTLELGDSALYLCASSPGPASGYNEQFFGPGTRLTVL.

At least ten counts were recorded for this clone. The V call is TRBV11-2, the J call TRBJ2-7, with 8 bases matching TRBD2. CDR3 length equals 16 residues. Germline V lookup: CDR1 SGHAT, CDR2 FQNNGV. The trim removed 1 base at V and 2 bases at J, leaving 7 bases unmatched. The CDR3 bases are TGTGCCAGCAGCTTAGGGGTAGGGCGGGGGGCCTACGAGCAGTACTTC. Translated: CASSLGVGRGAYEQYF.

This clone was detected many times. One junction end does not reproduce the germline sequence, and a read error may be involved. The same CDR3 is also encoded by other DNA sequences in this sample. This chain uses TRBV6-2 or TRBV6-3 with TRBJ2-6; 7 bases agree with TRBD2. In germline, CDR1 is MNHEY, CDR2 SVGEGT. The CDR3 has 17 residues. The CDR3 protein is CASRNAGTNSGANVPTF. CDR3 nucleotides: TGTGCCAGTAGAAATGCCGGGACTAACTCTGGGGCCAACGTCCCGACTTTC.

This chain uses TRBV5-1 with TRBJ1-1, with D unclear. Trimming took off 2 bases at V and 2 bases at J, with 10 bases between the two ends. Germline CDR1 is SGHRS and CDR2 is YFSETQ. The CDR3 is 14 amino acids. The CDR3 reads CASSFYMTNTEAFF. CDR3 nucleotides: TGCGCCAGCAGCTTCTATATGACAAACACTGAAGCTTTCTTT.

In this sample, this clone turned up many times. This chain links TRBV6-1 with TRBJ1-5, with D uncertain. CDR1 and CDR2 (germline): MNHNS, SASEGT. The CDR3 consists of 15 residues. V was pared by 5 bases and J by 0 bases, with 11 bases between. The CDR3 coding sequence is TGTGCCAGCAGTCCCGACCCGTATAGCAATCAGCCCCAGCATTTT. As protein: CASSPDPYSNQPQHF.

This clone has at least ten counts. V and J are TRBV12-5 and TRBJ2-3; 15 nucleotides match TRBD2. V lost 4 bases, J lost 2 bases, and 7 bases stayed unmatched. Germline assignment: CDR1 LGHNT and CDR2 FRNRAP. CDR3 size: 18 residues. CDR3 DNA: TGTGCTAGTGGTTCAAGGACTAGCGGGAGGGCCAACACAGATACGCAGTATTTT. Translating it yields CASGSRTSGRANTDTQYF.

This clone came up many times. The chain has TRBV20-1 and TRBJ2-2; D gene uncertain. CDR1 DFQATT and CDR2 SNEGSKA come from the germline V gene (reference sequence). This CDR3 has 12 residues. V was clipped by 0 bases and J by 6 bases, with 5 bases between them. The CDR3 sequence: CSARDIPGELFF. In nucleotides, the CDR3 is TGCAGTGCTAGAGATATACCCGGGGAGCTGTTTTTT.

This clone has just one count. This rearrangement joins TRBV20-1 to TRBJ2-7, with 11 bases aligning to TRBD2. V shed 4 bases, J shed 9 bases, and the junction held 14 bases outside the gene matches. The CDR3 extends over 15 amino acids. The V gene's germline CDR1 is DFQATT and CDR2 SNEGSKA (reference sequence). The CDR3 is CSAIPAASGGIVQYF. CDR3 sequence (DNA): TGCAGTGCTATCCCCGCGGCTAGCGGGGGGATTGTGCAGTACTTC.

This clone was seen a single time. One end of the junction is discordant with germline, which a read error may explain. This chain uses TRBV20-1 with TRBJ2-2, with a possible D match to TRBD2 (6 bases). The CDR3 loop spans 15 amino acids. Germline values: CDR1 DFQATT, CDR2 SNEGSKA (reference sequence). In DNA, the CDR3 is TGCAGTGCTAGGACTATCGGGAGCGACGCCGGGGGGCTGTTTTTT. Its protein product is CSARTIGSDAGGLFF.

This chain connects TRBV4-1 to TRBJ2-7, with TRBD1 matching over 9 bases. V lost 7 bases to trimming and J lost 5 bases; unmatched junction nucleotides: 15. CDR3 length: 16 residues. Per the germline V gene, CDR1 is MGHRA and CDR2 is YSYEKL. CDR3 in amino acids: CASILNRVQGADEQYF. As DNA, the CDR3 is TGCGCCAGCATCCTAAATAGGGTACAGGGGGCCGACGAGCAGTACTTC.

On this clone itself: One junction end does not reproduce the germline sequence, and a read error may be involved. The chain uses TRBV10-2 and TRBJ2-7; no clear D gene. Germline-derived CDR1 and CDR2 are WSHSY and SAAADI. This CDR3 comprises 14 residues. CDR3 in DNA: TGCGCCAGCAATGAGGACCGTTCTTCCTACGAGCAGTACTTC. Protein sequence: CASNEDRSSYEQYF.

A few counts support this clone. This is likely a read error, given that the CDR3 carries no conserved phenylalanine or tryptophan at its end. The chain links TRBV19 to TRBJ2-6; D is possibly TRBD1 (5 bases). The germline V gene has CDR1 LNHDA and CDR2 SQIVND (reference sequence). The CDR3 is 15 amino acids. As DNA, the CDR3 is TGTGCCAGTAGTCCCCCAGGCTCTGGGGCCAACGTACTGACTCTC. This gives the protein CASSPPGSGANVLTL.

Ten or more counts support this clone. This chain joins TRBV20-1 and TRBJ2-7; D ambiguous. CDR3 length equals 13 residues. CDR1 is DFQATT, CDR2 SNEGSKA, per germline (reference sequence). Trimming took 6 bases from V and 3 from J, leaving 15 bases between them. CDR3 protein: CSASGGVGYEQYF. DNA for the CDR3: TGCAGTGCCTCAGGCGGAGTGGGCTACGAGCAGTACTTC.

The V call is TRBV20-1, the J call TRBJ1-5; D gene uncertain. The V gene lost 4 bases and the J gene lost 0 bases, with 16 bases spanning the gap. The CDR3 consists of 16 residues. In germline, CDR1 is DFQATT, CDR2 SNEGSKA (reference sequence). CDR3 DNA: TGCAGTGCTACCTCTCCGCATACCTATAGCAATCAGCCCCAGCATTTT. It specifies CSATSPHTYSNQPQHF.

Concerning this clone itself: A much larger clone sits a single nucleotide away, making a read error possible. CDR3 region: CASSVDGLACTDTQYF. In DNA, the CDR3 is TGTGCCAGCAGCGTAGATGGACTAGCGTGCACAGATACGCAGTATTTT. This chain uses TRBV9 with TRBJ2-3; 9 bases align to TRBD2. Germline CDR1 is SGDLS and CDR2 is YYNGEE. The CDR3 extends over 16 amino acids. The V gene end was trimmed by 0 bases and the J gene end by 1 base; junction bases not matched to a gene: 3.

This clone was seen a single time. A clone one base away is much larger, so this may be a read error. The chain combines TRBV4-1 with TRBJ1-1, with D hard to call. Trimming pared 7 bases from V and 0 bases from J, leaving 12 bases between. Per the germline V gene, CDR1 is MGHRA and CDR2 is YSYEKL. The CDR3 contains 14 residues. The CDR3 DNA reads TGCGCCAGCATCCTTTGGACGGTGAACACTGAAGCTTTCTTT. Translated: CASILWTVNTEAFF.

This clone was observed at least ten times. The chain joins TRBV11-1 to TRBJ2-5; 8 bases fit TRBD1. Per the germline V gene, CDR1 is SGHAT and CDR2 is FQDESV (reference sequence). The junction had 11 bases not matched to a gene; V was cut back by 5 bases and J by 6 bases. The length of the CDR3 is 15 residues. The CDR3 DNA sequence: TGTGCCAGCAGCCTACAGGGGGGTTCGGAAAAGACCCAGTACTTC. Translating it yields CASSLQGGSEKTQYF. Full variable domain (missing parts from reference TRBV11-1 and TRBJ2-5): EAEVAQSPRYKITEKSQAVAFWCDPISGHATLYWYRQILGQGPELLVQFQDESVVDDSQLPKDRFSAERLKGVDSTLKIQPAELGDSAMYLCASSLQGGSEKTQYFGPGTRLLVL.

Many counts were recorded for this clone. The chain is built from TRBV12-3 or TRBV12-4 and TRBJ2-1; no definite D call. The V end was cut by 2 bases, the J end by 0 bases, with 8 bases between. There are 15 residues in the CDR3. CDR3 protein: CASSLQLGSYNEQFF. As DNA, the CDR3 is TGTGCCAGCAGTTTACAACTCGGCTCCTACAATGAGCAGTTCTTC.

The chain employs TRBV6-5 and TRBJ2-7, with 7 bases matching TRBD1. The J segment lost 6 bases and the V segment lost 0 bases, leaving 2 bases of the junction unmatched. CDR1 MNHEY and CDR2 SVGAGI come from the germline V gene. CDR3 length equals 13 residues. The CDR3 reads CASSYSAGGEQYF. The CDR3 region has the DNA TGTGCCAGCAGTTACTCGGCAGGGGGCGAGCAGTACTTC.

The table lists this clone with many counts. J is TRBJ2-7 and V is TRBV12-5, with 9 bases lining up with TRBD2. Germline-derived CDR1 and CDR2 are LGHNT and FRNRAP. This CDR3 is built from 18 residues. With V trimmed by 2 bases and J by 4 bases, 15 bases remained unmatched. The CDR3 region has the DNA TGTGCTAGTGGTTTGTCGCTCCCTCCTTCGGGACTAGCTTACGAGCAGTACTTC. Amino acid sequence: CASGLSLPPSGLAYEQYF.

CDR3 protein: CASGFFLFYLRQGAVSGTEAFF. As DNA, the CDR3 is TGTGCTAGTGGTTTTTTTCTATTTTATCTCAGGCAGGGGGCGGTTTCTGGGACTGAAGCTTTCTTT. The V and J genes are TRBV12-5 and TRBJ1-1; 8 bases agree with TRBD1. CDR1 is LGHNT, CDR2 FRNRAP, per germline. This CDR3 region has 22 residues. Losses at the gene ends were 3 bases for V and 5 bases for J; bases not matched to a gene: 29.

This chain links TRBV28 with TRBJ2-5; D tentatively reads TRBD1 or TRBD2 (6 bases each). Germline V gives CDR1 MDHEN, CDR2 SYDVKM. V lost 4 bases, J lost 4 bases, and 19 bases lay in between. The CDR3 has 16 residues. Written as DNA, the CDR3 is TGTGCCAGCAGTTCGGCGGGACACCCGGGGCGAGAGACCCAGTACTTC. This gives the protein CASSSAGHPGRETQYF.

This clone was found many times. CDR3 sequence reads: CASSPSGGREAFF. CDR3 DNA sequence: TGTGCCAGCAGCCCTTCTGGGGGACGTGAAGCTTTCTTT. The V gene is TRBV12-3 or TRBV12-4, the J gene TRBJ1-1, with D possibly being TRBD1 (5 bases). V gave up 6 bases and J gave up 7 bases, with 15 bases separating them. CDR3 size: 13 residues.

This clone was seen at least ten times. This specimen includes other DNA sequences encoding the same CDR3. This chain connects TRBV20-1 to TRBJ2-1; 11 nucleotides agree with TRBD2. The J segment lost 6 bases and the V segment lost 5 bases, leaving 3 bases of the junction unmatched. The CDR3 loop spans 13 amino acids. Germline loops: CDR1 DFQATT, CDR2 SNEGSKA (reference sequence). CDR3 protein: CSAPGLAANEQFF. The CDR3 DNA follows: TGCAGTGCTCCGGGACTAGCGGCCAATGAGCAGTTCTTC.